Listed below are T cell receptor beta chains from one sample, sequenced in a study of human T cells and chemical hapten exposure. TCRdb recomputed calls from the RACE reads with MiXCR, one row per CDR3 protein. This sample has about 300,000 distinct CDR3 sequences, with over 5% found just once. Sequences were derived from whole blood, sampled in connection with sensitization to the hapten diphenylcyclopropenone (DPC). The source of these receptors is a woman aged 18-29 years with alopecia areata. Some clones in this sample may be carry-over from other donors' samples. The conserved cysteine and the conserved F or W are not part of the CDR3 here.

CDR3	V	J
ASRSEGPTQY	TRBV6-2/TRBV6-3	TRBJ2-3
SVLTGGARRSDYGYT	TRBV29-1	TRBJ1-2
ASSASGQGAQMSPLH	TRBV5-1	TRBJ1-6
ASSGQSGNTIY	TRBV12-3/TRBV12-4	TRBJ1-3
ASSVAAGDGAGAYNEQF	TRBV9	TRBJ2-1
ASSFRGRATGAF	TRBV27	TRBJ1-1
ASSLLTGEQF	TRBV5-5	TRBJ2-1
ASSFLGQGDEQY	TRBV12-3/TRBV12-4	TRBJ2-7
ASSLVGGANEKLF	TRBV7-2	TRBJ1-4
ASSLEPFSNQPQH	TRBV5-4	TRBJ1-5
ASSYGGEGSPLH	TRBV6-5	TRBJ1-6
ATSQGGEAF	TRBV24-1	TRBJ1-1
ASSQEGNRWNSPLH	TRBV3-1	TRBJ1-6
ASIHGPLGEKLF	TRBV6-6	TRBJ1-4
ASSLGPAGGYNEQF	TRBV7-6	TRBJ2-1
ASSGGDYGYT	TRBV12-3/TRBV12-4	TRBJ1-2
SARAAGTRVTDTQY	TRBV20-1	TRBJ2-3
ASSRTSGGMGEQF	TRBV9	TRBJ2-1
ASSESLANNEQF	TRBV6-2/TRBV6-3	TRBJ2-1
ASRQTGSYGYT	TRBV27	TRBJ1-2
ASSPIGEQF	TRBV7-6	TRBJ2-1
AISEGQSYGYT	TRBV10-3	TRBJ1-2
ASRPLAGGLDTQY	TRBV6-5	TRBJ2-3
ASSEAQGRSPLH	TRBV7-2	TRBJ1-6
SASRAQYSNQPQH	TRBV20-1	TRBJ1-5
ASSQGPPDGGSPLH	TRBV3-1	TRBJ1-6
ASSEAGWIGQPQH	TRBV6-1	TRBJ1-5
ATSDLGDRGSGNTIY	TRBV24-1	TRBJ1-3
ASSLLSTIY	TRBV12-3/TRBV12-4	TRBJ1-3
ASSLQTGNTEAF	TRBV14	TRBJ1-1
ASSPTLTGTNYGYT	TRBV5-1	TRBJ1-2
ASSYSLNTEAF	TRBV6-2/TRBV6-3	TRBJ1-1
ASLGGWSQY	TRBV28	TRBJ2-5
ATSRDNWEETQY	TRBV15	TRBJ2-5
ASSQAENSYEQY	TRBV4-1	TRBJ2-7
ASRRDSGGTPYNEQF	TRBV6-2/TRBV6-3	TRBJ2-1
ASSQDTGAPTEAF	TRBV4-3	TRBJ1-1
ASSLIGTRSTDTQY	TRBV11-1	TRBJ2-3
ASSPRDREDNQPQH	TRBV21-1	TRBJ1-5
ASSYRPGTGAYEQY	TRBV6-5	TRBJ2-7
ASSPGQGALYEQY	TRBV7-9	TRBJ2-7
ASSLGTQSFSTDTQY	TRBV27	TRBJ2-3
ASSQALDETDTQY	TRBV4-3	TRBJ2-3
SARSDFSRGLNTEAF	TRBV20-1	TRBJ1-1
ASSIRLAGALEDTQY	TRBV11-3	TRBJ2-3
SAHRGRQPQH	TRBV20-1	TRBJ1-5
ASSRDAGGDTEAF	TRBV4-2	TRBJ1-1
ASSLEYNRVGETQY	TRBV7-6	TRBJ2-5
AIRRQGSTEAF	TRBV10-3	TRBJ1-1
ASTGRKAGGSFEKLF	TRBV11-2	TRBJ1-4
ASSLGQGELQETQY	TRBV7-9	TRBJ2-5
SVEGYSTDTQY	TRBV29-1	TRBJ2-3
ATRGGANDNEQF	TRBV15	TRBJ2-1